These 20 T cell receptor beta chains were sequenced from one sample in a study of T cells in Graves' hyperthyroidism and ophthalmopathy. TCR beta CDR3 region amplification was performed from RNA transcripts. HTBI primers drove first-round RT-PCR of the TCR CDR3. Each CDR3 protein gets one entry after TCRdb re-called the multiplex PCR reads with MiXCR. The sample carries about 380,000 distinct CDR3 sequences, less than 20% recorded once. The sample taken for sequencing was blood. Every receptor here comes from a man younger than 35 with Graves' ophthalmopathy.

The chain links TRBV10-3 to TRBJ1-4; no definite D call. V was trimmed by 0 bases and J by 12 bases, leaving 5 bases between them. The CDR3 extends over 11 amino acids. The germline V gene encodes CDR1 ENHRY and CDR2 SYGVKD. In DNA form, the CDR3 reads TGTGCCATCAGTGAGTCGGGCGAACTGTTTTTT. Protein: CAISESGELFF.

V gene TRBV16 combines with J gene TRBJ1-4; 9 bases match TRBD1. Per germline, CDR1 KGHSY and CDR2 FQNENV. This CDR3 has 19 residues. V lost 3 bases, J lost 2 bases, and 13 bases stayed unmatched. CDR3: CASSHPRGTGMATNEKLFF. The CDR3 coding sequence is TGTGCCAGCAGCCACCCGAGGGGGACAGGGATGGCGACTAATGAAAAACTGTTTTTT.

On this clonotype: A much larger clone lies one base from this, so it may be a read error. CDR3 sequence reads: CASSLGYTDTQYF. CDR3 DNA: TGTGCCAGCAGCTTAGGGTACACAGATACGCAGTATTTT. This chain joins TRBV7-2 and TRBJ2-3, with D unresolved. Germline loops: CDR1 SGHTA, CDR2 FQGNSA. The length of the CDR3 is 13 residues. V lost 1 base to trimming and J lost 2 bases, with 4 bases between them.

The CDR3 is CASIGRVNTEAFF. The DNA for the CDR3 is TGTGCCAGCATTGGGAGAGTGAACACTGAAGCTTTCTTT. The chain recombines TRBV6-1 with TRBJ1-1, with unresolved D. The CDR3 extends over 13 amino acids. Trimming stripped 7 bases from V and 0 bases from J, with 9 bases between. CDR1 MNHNS and CDR2 SASEGT come from the germline V gene.

The V and J genes are TRBV7-9 and TRBJ2-1, with D unresolved. CDR3 length equals 16 residues. Per the germline V gene, CDR1 is SEHNR and CDR2 is FQNEAQ (reference sequence). The germline V and J ends were trimmed by 0 bases and 0 bases, with 9 bases remaining between them. CDR3 loop: CASSLAFRSSYNEQFF. CDR3 bases: TGTGCCAGCAGCTTAGCATTCAGGAGCTCCTACAATGAGCAGTTCTTC.

V is TRBV9 and J is TRBJ2-2, with 12 bases fitting TRBD1. Unmatched junction bases numbered 6, after V lost 4 bases and J lost 5 bases. This CDR3 has 16 amino acids. The germline CDR1 and CDR2 sequences are SGDLS and YYNGEE. CDR3 DNA sequence: TGTGCCAGCAGCAGAGGGACAGGGGGCAATACCGGGGAGCTGTTTTTT. This translates into CASSRGTGGNTGELFF.

This clonotype was observed many times. The rearrangement joins TRBV7-8 to TRBJ2-2; TRBD1 agrees at 11 bases. Germline assignment: CDR1 SGHVS and CDR2 FQNEAQ. The CDR3 is made up of 15 amino acids. V lost 4 bases and J lost 5; bases outside the gene matches: 3. CDR3 amino acids: CASSSRDRGTGELFF. CDR3 bases: TGTGCCAGCAGCTCCCGGGACAGGGGGACCGGGGAGCTGTTTTTT.

This chain uses TRBV19 with TRBJ2-2, with D hard to call. Germline CDR1 and CDR2: LNHDA and SQIVND (reference sequence). V gave up 3 bases and J gave up 0 bases, with 8 bases separating them. This CDR3 spans 15 amino acids. The CDR3 is CASSINPANTGELFF. DNA for the CDR3: TGTGCCAGTAGTATTAACCCCGCGAACACCGGGGAGCTGTTTTTT.

This clonotype was counted ten times or more. The chain is built from TRBV2 and TRBJ1-2; D call uncertain. V was clipped by 3 bases and J by 2 bases, with 10 bases between them. This CDR3 region has 14 residues. Germline CDR1 is SNHLY and CDR2 is FYNNEI. This CDR3 is CASSEDAANYGYTF. CDR3 coding DNA: TGTGCCAGCAGTGAGGATGCAGCGAACTATGGCTACACCTTC.

CDR3 protein: CASSRDRGPYTF. The CDR3 DNA is TGTGCCAGCAGCCGGGACAGGGGCCCCTACACCTTC. The chain recombines TRBV9 with TRBJ1-2, with 10 nucleotides matching TRBD1. V lost 4 bases to trimming and J lost 10 bases; unmatched junction nucleotides: 4. Looked up from germline, CDR1 is SGDLS and CDR2 is YYNGEE. This CDR3 region has 12 residues.

The genes are TRBV6-6 and TRBJ2-5, with no clear D. The V end lost 7 bases, the J end lost 2 bases, and 8 bases lay between the germline ends. The V gene's germline CDR1 is MNHNY and CDR2 SVGAGI (reference sequence). The CDR3 contains 12 residues. The CDR3 protein is CASTAIQETQYF. For the CDR3, the DNA is TGTGCCAGCACGGCGATACAAGAGACCCAGTACTTC.

About this clonotype: This may arise from a read error, as a much more abundant clone is one base away. This chain joins TRBV12-3 or TRBV12-4 and TRBJ2-7; D is uncertain. V lost 5 bases and J 1 base, leaving 15 bases between the germline ends. The CDR3 is made up of 15 amino acids. The CDR3 DNA follows: TGTGCCAGCAGTGATCCATACGACCCGTCCTACGAGCAGTACTTC. Translation: CASSDPYDPSYEQYF.

This clonotype was seen just once. One end of the junction is discordant with germline, which a read error may explain. The V and J genes are TRBV7-8 and TRBJ2-1, with TRBD1 as a possible D gene (6 bases). CDR1 and CDR2 (germline): SGHVS, FQNEAQ. This CDR3 comprises 13 residues. CDR3 amino acids: CAGSFARGWHQFF. CDR3 nucleotide sequence: TGTGCCGGCAGCTTCGCCAGGGGATGGCATCAGTTCTTC.

This clonotype occurred a few times. The chain links TRBV5-1 to TRBJ1-3; D possibly corresponds to TRBD1 (5 bases). CDR3 length equals 15 residues. Trimming left V 0 bases short and J 4 bases short, with 11 bases between. The germline gives CDR1 SGHRS, CDR2 YFSETQ. This CDR3 is CASSLEGVGGNTIYF. The CDR3 DNA reads as TGCGCCAGCAGCTTGGAAGGGGTCGGCGGAAACACCATATATTTT.

Details on this clonotype: A clone one base away is much larger, so this may be a read error. The chain has TRBV7-9 and TRBJ2-7; either TRBD1 or TRBD2 may fit D (5 bases each). With 4 bases removed from V and 3 bases from J, the gap between germline ends came to 16 bases. CDR1 and CDR2 (germline): SEHNR, FQNEAQ (reference sequence). CDR3 length: 15 amino acids. The CDR3 spells CASSSDGAPSYEQYF. CDR3 DNA sequence: TGTGCCAGCAGCTCCGACGGGGCACCTAGCTACGAGCAGTACTTC.

In its sample, this clonotype was seen many times. V usage is TRBV27 and J usage is TRBJ2-7; possible D gene TRBD2, 5 bases. CDR1 is MNHEY, CDR2 SMNVEV, per germline (reference sequence). CDR3 length equals 15 residues. Trimming shortened V by 8 bases and J by 6 bases, and 23 bases separated the two germline ends. This CDR3 is CASGLAGRGGGEQYF. CDR3 DNA sequence: TGTGCCAGCGGGCTCGCTGGGCGAGGAGGTGGCGAGCAGTACTTC.

This clonotype was seen more than once but under ten times. The genes are TRBV7-9 and TRBJ2-2; 8 positions agree with TRBD2. V was pared by 5 bases and J by 1 base, with 9 bases of the junction left unmatched. CDR1 SEHNR and CDR2 FQNEAQ come from the germline V gene (reference sequence). This CDR3 is 17 amino acids long. Here the CDR3 reads CASSQSGTSLNTGELFF. The CDR3 DNA follows: TGTGCCAGCAGCCAATCCGGGACTAGTCTGAACACCGGGGAGCTGTTTTTT.

In this sample, this clonotype turned up many times. The chain combines TRBV28 with TRBJ2-7; 7 bases line up with TRBD1. Looked up from germline, CDR1 is MDHEN and CDR2 is SYDVKM. This CDR3 has 16 amino acids. J was trimmed by 4 bases and V by 4 bases; bases with no gene match: 13. CDR3 sequence reads: CASSSPGDRKPYEQYF. The CDR3 DNA is TGTGCCAGCAGTTCCCCAGGGGACAGAAAACCTTACGAGCAGTACTTC.

This rearrangement joins TRBV28 to TRBJ1-1; D uncertain. V was clipped by 3 bases and J by 7 bases, with 6 bases between them. The CDR3 loop spans 11 amino acids. Germline V gene data show CDR1 as MDHEN and CDR2 as SYDVKM. For the CDR3, the DNA is TGTGCCAGCAGTTTCGCCTTTGAAGCTTTCTTT. Its translation is CASSFAFEAFF.

The V call is TRBV27, the J call TRBJ2-5; D ambiguous. The length of the CDR3 is 13 residues. Looked up from germline, CDR1 is MNHEY and CDR2 is SMNVEV (reference sequence). Trimming took 5 bases from V and 0 from J, leaving 7 bases between them. The CDR3 spells CASSLRHQETQYF. CDR3 in DNA: TGTGCCAGCAGTCTGCGACACCAAGAGACCCAGTACTTC.